This T cell receptor (beta chain) was captured by sequencing in a study of cytomegalovirus exposure and HLA in healthy donors. Overall study results and limits: Later on, a genetic analysis was performed. It linked a missense variant in DCLRE1C with V- and J-gene trimming of TCR beta.

Germline V gene lookup returns CDR1 SEHNR and CDR2 FQNEAQ (reference sequence). Between the trimmed V and J ends, which lost 6 bases and 0 bases, there was a span of 2 bases. The CDR3 has 11 residues. Regarding this clone: Its antigen is still unknown.

The PCR made use of 60 Vbeta and 13 Jbeta primers. Clones were read by immunoSEQ multiplex PCR, and TCRdb kept only the in-frame ones, dropping some. The sample lists about 140,000 clones, approximately 88% seen once, with 0.51% in the top ten. Sequencing used PBMCs. J is TRBJ1-1 and V is TRBV7-9; no reliable D call. The clonotype originates from a woman between 35 and 50 years old in good health and CMV-seronegative. CDR3 DNA: TGTGCCAGCAGTATGAACACTGAAGCTTTCTTT. Translation gives CASSMNTEAFF.